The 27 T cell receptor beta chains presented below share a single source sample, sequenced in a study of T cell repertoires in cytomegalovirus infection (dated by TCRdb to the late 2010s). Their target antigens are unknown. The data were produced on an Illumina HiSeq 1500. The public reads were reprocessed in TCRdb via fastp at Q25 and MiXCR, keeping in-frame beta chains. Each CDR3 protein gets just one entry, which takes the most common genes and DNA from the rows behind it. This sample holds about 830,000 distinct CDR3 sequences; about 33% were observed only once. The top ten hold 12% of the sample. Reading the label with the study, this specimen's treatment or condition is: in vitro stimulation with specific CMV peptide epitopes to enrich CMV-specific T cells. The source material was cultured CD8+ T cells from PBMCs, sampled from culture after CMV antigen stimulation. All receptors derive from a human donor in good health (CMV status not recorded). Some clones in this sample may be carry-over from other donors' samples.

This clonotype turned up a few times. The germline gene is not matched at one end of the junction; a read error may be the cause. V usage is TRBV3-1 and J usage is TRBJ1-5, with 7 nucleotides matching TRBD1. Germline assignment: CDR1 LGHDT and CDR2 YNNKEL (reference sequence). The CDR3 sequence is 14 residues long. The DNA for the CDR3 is TGTGCCAGCAGTCAAGACAGGGTTCTGGAGCCCCAGCATTTT. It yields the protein CASSQDRVLEPQHF.

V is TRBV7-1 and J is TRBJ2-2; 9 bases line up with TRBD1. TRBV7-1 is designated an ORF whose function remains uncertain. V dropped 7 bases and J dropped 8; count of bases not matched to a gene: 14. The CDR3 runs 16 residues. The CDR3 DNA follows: TGTGCCAGCAAAGTGTCGGGACAGGGAGGCAGAGGGGAGCTGTTTTTT. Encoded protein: CASKVSGQGGRGELFF.

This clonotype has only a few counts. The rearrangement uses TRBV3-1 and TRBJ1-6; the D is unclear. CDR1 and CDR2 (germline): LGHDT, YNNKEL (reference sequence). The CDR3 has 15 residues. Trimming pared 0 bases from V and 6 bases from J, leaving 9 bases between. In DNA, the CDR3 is TGTGCCAGCAGCCAAGATTCACTTACTAATTCACCCCTCCACTTT. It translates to CASSQDSLTNSPLHF.

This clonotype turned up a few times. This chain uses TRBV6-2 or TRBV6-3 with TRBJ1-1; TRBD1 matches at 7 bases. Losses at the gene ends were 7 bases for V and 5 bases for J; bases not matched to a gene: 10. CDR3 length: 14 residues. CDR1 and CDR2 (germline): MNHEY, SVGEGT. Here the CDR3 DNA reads TGTGCCAGCACCCCAGGGGGGCAGGGGACTGAAGCTTTCTTT. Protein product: CASTPGGQGTEAFF.

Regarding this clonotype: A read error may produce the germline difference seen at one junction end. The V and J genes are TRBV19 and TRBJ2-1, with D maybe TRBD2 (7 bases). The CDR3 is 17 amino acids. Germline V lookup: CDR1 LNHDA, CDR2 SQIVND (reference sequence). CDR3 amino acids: CASSTPPAGARYNAQFF. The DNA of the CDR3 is TGTGCCAGTAGTACACCCCCCGCGGGGGCCCGGTACAATGCGCAGTTCTTC.

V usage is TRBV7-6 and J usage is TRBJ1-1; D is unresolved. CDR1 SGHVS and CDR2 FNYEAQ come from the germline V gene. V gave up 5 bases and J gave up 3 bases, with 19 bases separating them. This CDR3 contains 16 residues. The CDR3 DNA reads TGTGCCAGCAGCCCTAAGACGGGTTCTAGGGACACTGAAGCTTTCTTT. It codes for CASSPKTGSRDTEAFF.

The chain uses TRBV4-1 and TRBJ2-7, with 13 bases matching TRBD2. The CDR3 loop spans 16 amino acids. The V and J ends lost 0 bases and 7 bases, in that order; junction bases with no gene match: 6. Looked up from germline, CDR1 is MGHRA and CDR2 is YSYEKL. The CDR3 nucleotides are TGCGCCAGCAGCCAAGAGGAGCAGGGACTAGCGGGAGAGCAGTACTTC. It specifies CASSQEEQGLAGEQYF.

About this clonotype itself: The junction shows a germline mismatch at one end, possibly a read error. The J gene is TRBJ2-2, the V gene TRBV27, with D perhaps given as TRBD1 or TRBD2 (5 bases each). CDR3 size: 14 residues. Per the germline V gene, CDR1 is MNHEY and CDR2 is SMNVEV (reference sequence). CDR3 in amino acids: CASGLRGITGELFF. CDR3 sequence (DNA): TGTGCCAGCGGTTTACGGGGCATTACCGGGGAGCTGTTTTTT.

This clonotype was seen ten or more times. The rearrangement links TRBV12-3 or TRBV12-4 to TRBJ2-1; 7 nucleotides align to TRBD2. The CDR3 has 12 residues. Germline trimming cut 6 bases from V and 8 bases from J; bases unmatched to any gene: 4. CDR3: CASSLSGDEQFF. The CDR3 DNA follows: TGTGCCAGCAGCCTCAGCGGGGATGAGCAGTTCTTC.

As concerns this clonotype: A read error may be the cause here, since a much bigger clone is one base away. In nucleotides, the CDR3 is TGTGTCAGCAGCGACCCGGGACTAGCGGTGGCGGGGGGTACGCAGTATTTT. Residues: CVSSDPGLAVAGGTQYF. J is TRBJ2-3 and V is TRBV7-8; TRBD2 matches at 11 bases. The CDR3 runs 17 residues. The germline V gene has CDR1 SGHVS and CDR2 FQNEAQ.

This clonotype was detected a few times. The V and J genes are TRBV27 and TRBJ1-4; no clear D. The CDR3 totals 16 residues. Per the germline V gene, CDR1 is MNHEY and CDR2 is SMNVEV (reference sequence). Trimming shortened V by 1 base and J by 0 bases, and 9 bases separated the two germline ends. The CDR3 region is CASSLWPDTTNEKLFF. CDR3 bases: TGTGCCAGCAGTTTATGGCCAGATACAACTAATGAAAAACTGTTTTTT.

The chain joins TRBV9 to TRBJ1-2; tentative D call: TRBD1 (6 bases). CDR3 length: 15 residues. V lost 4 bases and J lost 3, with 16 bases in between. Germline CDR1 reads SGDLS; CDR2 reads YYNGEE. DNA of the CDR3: TGTGCCAGCAGCACCTCGACAGGAGTACACTATGGCTACACCTTC. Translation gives CASSTSTGVHYGYTF.

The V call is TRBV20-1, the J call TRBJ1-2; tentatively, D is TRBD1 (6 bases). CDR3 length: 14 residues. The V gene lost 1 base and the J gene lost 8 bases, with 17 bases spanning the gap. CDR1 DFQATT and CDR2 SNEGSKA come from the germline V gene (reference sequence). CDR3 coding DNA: TGCAGTGCTAGAGTGGGGGCTGCCTCGTACGGCTACACCTTC. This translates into CSARVGAASYGYTF.

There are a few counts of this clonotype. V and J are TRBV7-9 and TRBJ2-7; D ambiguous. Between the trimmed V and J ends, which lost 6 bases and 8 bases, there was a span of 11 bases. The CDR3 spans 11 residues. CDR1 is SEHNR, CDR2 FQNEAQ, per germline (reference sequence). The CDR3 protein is CASSSDGQQYF. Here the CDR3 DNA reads TGTGCCAGCAGTTCGGACGGTCAGCAGTACTTC.

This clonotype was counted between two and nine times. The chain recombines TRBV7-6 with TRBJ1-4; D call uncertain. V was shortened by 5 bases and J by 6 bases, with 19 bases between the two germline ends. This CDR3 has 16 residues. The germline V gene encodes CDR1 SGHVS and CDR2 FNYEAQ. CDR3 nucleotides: TGTGCCAGCAGCAGCCAAACCGGAGGGAGGGATGAAAAACTGTTTTTT. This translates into CASSSQTGGRDEKLFF.

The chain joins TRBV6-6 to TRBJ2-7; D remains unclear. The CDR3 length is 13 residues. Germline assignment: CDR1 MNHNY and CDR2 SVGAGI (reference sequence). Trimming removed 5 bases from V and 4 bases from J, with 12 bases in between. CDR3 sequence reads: CASSISYSYEQYV. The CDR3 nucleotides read TGTGCCAGCAGTATCAGTTATAGTTACGAGCAGTACGTC.

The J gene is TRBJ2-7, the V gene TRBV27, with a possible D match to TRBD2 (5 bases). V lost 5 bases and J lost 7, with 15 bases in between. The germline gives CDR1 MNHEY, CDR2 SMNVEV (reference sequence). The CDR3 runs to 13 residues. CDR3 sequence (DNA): TGTGCCAGCAGTCCCGGGGTCGGTGGGGAGCAGTACGTC. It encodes CASSPGVGGEQYV.

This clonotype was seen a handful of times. Here the CDR3 reads CASSYSRDSRNSPLHF. The CDR3 DNA reads as TGTGCCAGCAGTTACTCGAGGGACAGCAGGAATTCACCCCTCCACTTT. J is TRBJ1-6 and V is TRBV6-5, with 7 bases matching TRBD1. Trimming cost V 0 bases and J 7 bases; bases outside gene matches: 6. This CDR3 has 16 residues. The V gene's germline CDR1 is MNHEY and CDR2 SVGAGI.

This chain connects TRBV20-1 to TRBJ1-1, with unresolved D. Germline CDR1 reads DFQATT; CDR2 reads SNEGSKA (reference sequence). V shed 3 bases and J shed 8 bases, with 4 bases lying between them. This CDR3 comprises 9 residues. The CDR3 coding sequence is TGCAGTGCTAGGCCAGAAGCTTTCTTT. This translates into CSARPEAFF.

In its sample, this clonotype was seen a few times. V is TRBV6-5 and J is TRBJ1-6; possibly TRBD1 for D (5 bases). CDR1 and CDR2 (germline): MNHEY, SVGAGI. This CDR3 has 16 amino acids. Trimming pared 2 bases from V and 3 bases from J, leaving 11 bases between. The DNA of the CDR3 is TGTGCCAGCAGTTACGGGCCGGGACTCTATAATTCACCCCTCCACTTT. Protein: CASSYGPGLYNSPLHF.

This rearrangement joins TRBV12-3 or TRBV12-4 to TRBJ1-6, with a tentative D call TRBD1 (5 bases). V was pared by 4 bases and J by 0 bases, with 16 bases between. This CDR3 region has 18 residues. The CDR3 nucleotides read TGTGCCAGCAGTTCCTTACAGGACGGGAGCTCCTATAATTCACCCCTCCACTTT. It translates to CASSSLQDGSSYNSPLHF.

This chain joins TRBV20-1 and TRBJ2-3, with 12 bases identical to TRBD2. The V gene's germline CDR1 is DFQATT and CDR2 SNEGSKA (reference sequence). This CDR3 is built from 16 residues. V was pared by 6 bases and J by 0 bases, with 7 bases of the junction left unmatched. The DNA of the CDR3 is TGCAGTGCCTCGACTAGCGGGGGAACTAGCACAGATACGCAGTATTTT. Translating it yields CSASTSGGTSTDTQYF.

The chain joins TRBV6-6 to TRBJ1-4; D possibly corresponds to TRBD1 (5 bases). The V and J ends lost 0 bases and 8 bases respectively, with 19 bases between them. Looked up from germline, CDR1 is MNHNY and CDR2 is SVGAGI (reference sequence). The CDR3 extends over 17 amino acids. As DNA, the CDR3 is TGTGCCAGCAGTTACTCGAGGGATGGGCCAGGGTGGGAAAAACTGTTTTTT. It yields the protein CASSYSRDGPGWEKLFF.

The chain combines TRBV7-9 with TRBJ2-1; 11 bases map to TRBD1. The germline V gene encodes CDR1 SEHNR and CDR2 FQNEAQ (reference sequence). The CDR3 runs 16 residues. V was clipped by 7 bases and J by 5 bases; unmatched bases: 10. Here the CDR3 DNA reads TGTGCCAGCACCCCCCCTGGACAGGGGGCCCACAATGAGCAGTTCTTC. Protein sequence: CASTPPGQGAHNEQFF.

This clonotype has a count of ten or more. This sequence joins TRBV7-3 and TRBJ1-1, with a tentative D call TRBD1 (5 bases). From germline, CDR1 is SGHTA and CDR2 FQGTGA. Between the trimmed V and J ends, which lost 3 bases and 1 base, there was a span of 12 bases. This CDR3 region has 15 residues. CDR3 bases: TGTGCCAGCAGCTTCATACAGGTTAAGAACACTGAAGCTTTCTTT. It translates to CASSFIQVKNTEAFF.

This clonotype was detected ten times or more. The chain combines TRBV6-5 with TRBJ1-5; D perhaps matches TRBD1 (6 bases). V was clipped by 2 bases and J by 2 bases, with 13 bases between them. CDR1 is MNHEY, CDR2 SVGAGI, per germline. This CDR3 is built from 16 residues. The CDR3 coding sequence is TGTGCCAGCAGTTACGGGGGGGCGCGTGGCAATCAGCCCCAGCATTTT. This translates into CASSYGGARGNQPQHF.

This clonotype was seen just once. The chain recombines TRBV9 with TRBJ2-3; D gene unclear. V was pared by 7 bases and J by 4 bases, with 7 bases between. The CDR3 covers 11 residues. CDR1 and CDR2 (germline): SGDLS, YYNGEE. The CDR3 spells CASGRADTQYF. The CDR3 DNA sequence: TGTGCCAGCGGTCGAGCAGATACGCAGTATTTT.